Listed here are 5 T cell receptor beta chains from one sample, sequenced in a study of T-cell memory formation after mild COVID-19. From the 5' RACE reads, TCRdb called clonotypes with MiXCR, one entry per CDR3 protein. The repertoire consists of 350,000 to 450,000 distinct CDR3 sequences, with approximately 15% occurring once and the leading ten covering around a fifth. Material for sequencing was PBMCs or a T cell subset sorted from them (not recorded which). All receptors derive from a man between 18 and 35 years old who had mild COVID-19 (a few samples of this study predate the infection). Cell type and time point are not known.

This rearrangement joins TRBV12-3 or TRBV12-4 to TRBJ2-2; 12 positions match TRBD2. Trimming removed 2 bases from V and 7 bases from J; junction bases left unmatched: 2. The CDR3 is made up of 15 amino acids. CDR3 DNA sequence: TGTGCCAGCAGTTTACGACTAGCGGGGGTCGGGGAGCTGTTTTTT. This codes for CASSLRLAGVGELFF.

The chain combines TRBV19 with TRBJ1-2, with a possible D match to TRBD1 (5 bases). The CDR3 loop spans 12 amino acids. Deletions cut 4 bases from V and 6 bases from J, with 9 bases between. The germline CDR1 and CDR2 sequences are LNHDA and SQIVND (reference sequence). The CDR3 region has the DNA TGTGCCAGTAGTACGGGGCTGGATGGCTACACCTTC. Its protein is CASSTGLDGYTF.

The V call is TRBV20-1, the J call TRBJ1-5, with D possibly being TRBD1 (5 bases). Germline CDR1 is DFQATT and CDR2 is SNEGSKA (reference sequence). This CDR3 has 14 residues. Trimming removed 3 bases at V and 2 bases at J, with 11 bases between. The chain's CDR3 is CSASAGGGNQPQHF. The CDR3 bases are TGCAGTGCTAGCGCGGGGGGAGGCAATCAGCCCCAGCATTTT.

The genes are TRBV20-1 and TRBJ1-6; a possible D gene is TRBD1 (5 bases). The CDR3 totals 14 residues. The V gene's germline CDR1 is DFQATT and CDR2 SNEGSKA (reference sequence). The CDR3 loop is CGSSRGVYNSPLHF. The CDR3 DNA reads as TGCGGATCAAGTAGAGGGGTTTATAATTCACCCCTCCACTTT.

The chain carries TRBV3-2 and TRBJ1-5; the table's D call of TRBD1 was not tested on the DNA. TRBV3-2 is annotated as a pseudogene. The CDR3 spans 15 residues. The CDR3 protein is CASSQKRGGRVPQHF. CDR3 bases: TGTGCCAGCAGCCAGAAGAGGGGGGGAAGGGTGCCCCAGCATTTT.